Each of the 26 T cell receptor beta chains below was sequenced from the same sample in a study of Graves' ophthalmopathy and Graves' hyperthyroidism. Amplified material comprised TCR beta CDR3 regions derived from RNA transcripts. HTBI primers were employed in first-round RT-PCR, then a second-round multiplex PCR followed. TCRdb used MiXCR to reprocess the multiplex PCR reads, holding one entry per CDR3 protein. This sample has over a million distinct CDR3 sequences; 35% to 45% occur once, and the top ten carry approximately 12%. The sample was peripheral blood or thyroid tissue (not recorded which). The receptors derive from an adult man with Graves' hyperthyroidism.

This chain uses TRBV29-1 with TRBJ1-2; 7 nucleotides match TRBD1. This CDR3 spans 12 amino acids. Germline V lookup: CDR1 SQVTM, CDR2 ANQGSEA. The CDR3 is CSVGQWGYGYTF. As DNA, the CDR3 is TGCAGTGTGGGACAGTGGGGCTATGGCTACACCTTC.

Remarks on this clonotype: One base away lies a much larger clone, so this may be a sequencing read error. This is likely a read error, given that the CDR3 carries no conserved phenylalanine or tryptophan at its end. The gene calls are TRBV15 and TRBJ1-6; D gene unclear. The CDR3 consists of 14 residues. Trimming cost V 1 base and J 8 bases, with 9 bases left between them. CDR1 is LNHNV and CDR2 is YYDKDF in the germline V gene (reference sequence). CDR3 bases: TGTGCCACCAGCAGAGGGGTTGGGGATTCACCCCTCCACCTT. Translated, it gives CATSRGVGDSPLHL.

This clonotype was seen only a few times. V usage is TRBV20-1 and J usage is TRBJ1-1; maybe TRBD1 (6 bases). Germline CDR1 and CDR2: DFQATT and SNEGSKA (reference sequence). This CDR3 spans 16 amino acids. Trimming stripped 0 bases from V and 0 bases from J, with 14 bases between. CDR3 nucleotide sequence: TGCAGTGCTAGAGATTTTGGACAGAGCTTGAACACTGAAGCTTTCTTT. Amino acid sequence: CSARDFGQSLNTEAFF.

V gene TRBV4-3 combines with J gene TRBJ1-2, with D perhaps TRBD1 (6 bases). The germline CDR1 and CDR2 sequences are LGHNA and YSLEER. V was shortened by 0 bases and J by 6 bases, with 23 bases between the two germline ends. The CDR3 is 18 residues long. CDR3 sequence: CASSQDSGWIAGADGYTF. DNA for the CDR3: TGCGCCAGCAGCCAAGATAGCGGCTGGATTGCAGGGGCGGATGGCTACACCTTC.

The chain employs TRBV7-8 and TRBJ1-2, with D unclear. The ends were cut back, 0 bases at V and 4 bases at J, with 12 bases in the middle. Looked up from germline, CDR1 is SGHVS and CDR2 is FQNEAQ. The CDR3 spans 15 residues. CDR3 coding DNA: TGTGCCAGCAGCTTAGCCCTTGCGGGTACCTATGGCTACACCTTC. It yields the protein CASSLALAGTYGYTF.

This clonotype has a count of ten or more. V usage is TRBV9 and J usage is TRBJ1-6, with a tentative D call TRBD1 (5 bases). The V end lost 0 bases, the J end lost 2 bases, and 12 bases lay between the germline ends. The CDR3 length is 17 residues. The germline gives CDR1 SGDLS, CDR2 YYNGEE. The CDR3 bases are TGTGCCAGCAGCGTAGACGGGGGGAGCACCTATAATTCACCCCTCCACTTT. It is translated as CASSVDGGSTYNSPLHF.

The sample holds many counts of this clonotype. The chain is built from TRBV29-1 and TRBJ2-2, with D perhaps TRBD1 or TRBD2 (6 bases each). The CDR3 is 14 residues long. V was cut by 4 bases and J by 4 bases, with 13 bases left in between. CDR1 and CDR2 from the germline V gene are SQVTM and ANQGSEA. This CDR3 reads CSVVGGRGTGELFF. Written as DNA, the CDR3 is TGCAGCGTTGTGGGGGGCCGCGGCACCGGGGAGCTGTTTTTT.

As regards this clonotype: Because it lacks the conserved phenylalanine or tryptophan at the end, this CDR3 is likely a read error. The DNA is omitted, as the CDR3 cannot be located on it reliably, and the CDR3 follows TCRdb's listing. The gene calls are TRBV29-1 and TRBJ2-6; the DNA was not compared with TRBD1, the D call given in the table. The CDR3 is 9 amino acids in total, end residues counted. The germline gives CDR1 SQVTM, CDR2 ANQGSEA. CDR3 amino acids: CSARTGRNT.

The J gene is TRBJ1-5, the V gene TRBV7-8; the D gene is possibly TRBD1 (5 bases). The CDR3 contains 16 residues. The germline V gene has CDR1 SGHVS and CDR2 FQNEAQ. The V end lost 3 bases, the J end lost 3 bases, and 15 bases lay between the germline ends. The DNA of the CDR3 is TGTGCCAGCAGCTTGGGGGGACCTGGTAACAATCAGCCCCAGCATTTT. Translation gives CASSLGGPGNNQPQHF. The complete variable domain, with remaining parts taken from reference TRBV7-8 and TRBJ1-5, reads GAGVSQSPRYKVAKRGQDVALRCDPISGHVSLFWYQQALGQGPEFLTYFQNEAQLDKSGLPSDRFFAERPEGSVSTLKIQRTQQEDSAVYLCASSLGGPGNNQPQHFGDGTRLSIL.

There are many counts of this clonotype. V and J are TRBV10-3 and TRBJ1-1, with 9 bases fitting TRBD1. Germline-derived CDR1 and CDR2 are ENHRY and SYGVKD. CDR3 length: 15 residues. Losses at the gene ends were 4 bases for V and 5 bases for J; bases not matched to a gene: 8. The CDR3 is CAISGKTGGLTEAFF. The DNA of the CDR3 is TGTGCCATCAGTGGGAAAACAGGGGGCTTGACTGAAGCTTTCTTT.

This chain uses TRBV7-9 with TRBJ1-4; a weak D match, TRBD1 (6 bases). CDR3 size: 15 residues. The germline gives CDR1 SEHNR, CDR2 FQNEAQ (reference sequence). The ends were cut back, 5 bases at V and 5 bases at J, with 15 bases in the middle. CDR3 DNA: TGTGCCAGCAGCCCGACGGGGGCATCAAATGAAAAACTGTTTTTT. Protein sequence: CASSPTGASNEKLFF. Full variable domain (rest looked up from reference TRBV7-9 and TRBJ1-4): DTGVSQNPRHKITKRGQNVTFRCDPISEHNRLYWYRQTLGQGPEFLTYFQNEAQLEKSRLLSDRFSAERPKGSFSTLEIQRTEQGDSAMYLCASSPTGASNEKLFFGSGTQLSVL.

This clonotype appeared many times. The chain carries TRBV10-2 and TRBJ2-2; 10 bases line up with TRBD1. The ends lost 6 bases at V and 7 bases at J; junction bases unmatched: 5. Germline V gives CDR1 WSHSY, CDR2 SAAADI. CDR3 length equals 14 residues. This CDR3 is CASRRQGAGGELFF. CDR3 DNA sequence: TGCGCCAGCAGGCGACAGGGGGCAGGCGGGGAGCTGTTTTTT.

This clonotype has a count of ten or more. This rearrangement joins TRBV6-5 to TRBJ2-5, with D tentatively TRBD2 (6 bases). The CDR3 extends over 13 amino acids. Trimming cost V 6 bases and J 5 bases, with 13 bases left between them. Germline lookup yields CDR1 MNHEY and CDR2 SVGAGI. DNA for the CDR3: TGTGCCAGCAGCCCCGGGGGTTACGAGACCCAGTACTTC. Translating gives CASSPGGYETQYF.

This clonotype was detected a few times. This chain uses TRBV24-1 with TRBJ2-5; 8 bases align to TRBD2. Germline values: CDR1 KGHDR, CDR2 SFDVKD. The CDR3 runs 13 residues. Trimming removed 9 bases from V and 4 bases from J; junction bases left unmatched: 6. CDR3 in DNA: TGTGCCACCTCCAGCAGCGGGAGAGAGACCCAGTACTTC. Translated, it gives CATSSSGRETQYF.

This clonotype was seen repeatedly, ten times or more. The chain carries TRBV20-1 and TRBJ2-7; 7 nucleotides align to TRBD1. The CDR3 is 13 residues long. The V gene end was trimmed by 3 bases and the J gene end by 2 bases; junction bases not matched to a gene: 4. Germline lookup yields CDR1 DFQATT and CDR2 SNEGSKA (reference sequence). The CDR3 sequence is CSARTGHPYEQYF. For the CDR3, the DNA is TGCAGTGCTAGGACAGGGCATCCCTACGAGCAGTACTTC.

This clonotype was seen many times. J is TRBJ2-5 and V is TRBV11-2; D is tentatively TRBD1 or TRBD2 (5 bases each). The CDR3 extends over 15 amino acids. Deletions cut 2 bases from V and 2 bases from J, with 12 bases between. CDR1 is SGHAT, CDR2 FQNNGV, per germline. In DNA, the CDR3 is TGTGCCAGCAGCTTAACCTCGAGGGGACAAGAGACCCAGTACTTC. Protein sequence: CASSLTSRGQETQYF.

This sequence joins TRBV20-1 and TRBJ2-2, with 8 positions matching TRBD1. Unmatched junction bases numbered 7, after V lost 0 bases and J lost 4 bases. The V gene's germline CDR1 is DFQATT and CDR2 SNEGSKA (reference sequence). This CDR3 has 16 amino acids. The CDR3 region is CSARDLRQGTTGELFF. CDR3 in DNA: TGCAGTGCTAGAGATTTGCGACAGGGGACCACCGGGGAGCTGTTTTTT.

The chain uses TRBV10-3 and TRBJ2-5; 9 bases fit TRBD2. Germline V gene data show CDR1 as ENHRY and CDR2 as SYGVKD. V was clipped by 4 bases and J by 3 bases; unmatched bases: 9. The CDR3 covers 16 residues. The CDR3 reads CAISVAGSGRKETQYF. The CDR3 region has the DNA TGTGCCATCAGTGTAGCAGGTAGCGGGAGAAAAGAGACCCAGTACTTC.

This clonotype has only one observation. Just one base apart from a much larger clone, this may be a read error. The chain is built from TRBV25-1 and TRBJ2-7; D gene ambiguous. The germline V and J ends were trimmed by 3 bases and 4 bases, with 7 bases remaining between them. The V gene's germline CDR1 is MGHDK and CDR2 SYGVNS. This CDR3 contains 12 residues. The CDR3 sequence: CASSDLKYEQYF. For the CDR3, the DNA is TGTGCCAGCAGTGACTTAAAGTACGAGCAGTACTTC.

This clonotype was counted at least ten times. The chain is built from TRBV19 and TRBJ1-4; no clear D. The germline CDR1 and CDR2 sequences are LNHDA and SQIVND (reference sequence). The CDR3 length is 13 residues. Trimming left V 7 bases short and J 6 bases short, with 12 bases between. Written as DNA, the CDR3 is TGTGCCAGTATGGCCGGAAATGATGAAAAACTGTTTTTT. It is translated as CASMAGNDEKLFF.

Of note for this clonotype: A much larger clone is a single base away; this may be a read error. The rearrangement uses TRBV7-2 and TRBJ1-2; D gene unclear. Germline V gene sequence: CDR1 SGHTA, CDR2 FQGNSA. This CDR3 has 12 amino acids. V lost 5 bases, J lost 8 bases, and 12 bases lay in between. CDR3 DNA sequence: TGTGCCAGCAGCACAAACCCGACCGGCTACACCTTC. It yields the protein CASSTNPTGYTF.

This clonotype appeared a few times. In nucleotides, the CDR3 is TGTGCCAGCAGGAAACAGGTGATGAACACTGAAGCTTTCTTT. Amino acids: CASRKQVMNTEAFF. This rearrangement joins TRBV6-2 or TRBV6-3 to TRBJ1-1; the D gene is possibly TRBD1 (5 bases). V was shortened by 6 bases and J by 0 bases, with 11 bases between the two germline ends. Germline V gene data show CDR1 as MNHEY and CDR2 as SVGEGT. The CDR3 consists of 14 residues.

On this clonotype itself: One end of the junction varies from germline; a read error may be responsible. The V and J genes are TRBV5-1 and TRBJ1-2; D may be TRBD1 (6 bases). This CDR3 has 14 residues. Germline CDR1 reads SGHRS; CDR2 reads YFSETQ. The CDR3: CARPRGGLDYGYTF. The CDR3 DNA is TGTGCCAGACCAAGGGGGGGGCTTGACTATGGCTACACCTTC. Together with reference TRBV5-1 and TRBJ1-2, the CDR3 gives the full variable domain: KAGVTQTPRYLIKTRGQQVTLSCSPISGHRSVSWYQQTPGQGLQFLFEYFSETQRNKGNFPGRFSGRQFSNSRSEMNVSTLELGDSALYLCARPRGGLDYGYTFGSGTRLTVV.

The rearrangement links TRBV10-3 to TRBJ2-6; 9 nucleotides line up with TRBD1. The length of the CDR3 is 15 residues. Germline loops: CDR1 ENHRY, CDR2 SYGVKD. Trimming removed 9 bases from V and 2 bases from J; junction bases left unmatched: 5. In DNA, the CDR3 is TGTGCCATTCGGACAGGGGTCCCTGGGGCCAACGTCCTGACTTTC. Translating gives CAIRTGVPGANVLTF.

This clonotype was seen only a few times. The V and J genes are TRBV5-6 and TRBJ1-2, with D tentatively TRBD1 (6 bases). The CDR3 sequence is 14 residues long. Germline-derived CDR1 and CDR2 are SGHDT and YYEEEE. Trimming cost V 7 bases and J 0 bases, with 13 bases left between them. CDR3 region: CASSKGGANYGYTF. The CDR3 nucleotides are TGTGCCAGCTCAAAAGGGGGAGCTAACTATGGCTACACCTTC.

At least ten counts were recorded for this clonotype. V is TRBV2 and J is TRBJ1-4, with D hard to call. The CDR3 is 15 amino acids. Deletions cut 4 bases from V and 5 bases from J, with 14 bases between. Germline values: CDR1 SNHLY, CDR2 FYNNEI. CDR3 DNA: TGTGCCAGCAGTGCGAAGACGAGTCACAATGAAAAACTGTTTTTT. Its translation is CASSAKTSHNEKLFF.